Below are 13 T cell receptor beta chains sequenced from a single sample in a study of cytomegalovirus exposure and HLA in healthy donors. Amplification used 60 Vbeta primers and 13 Jbeta primers. TCRdb's copy holds only in-frame clones and misses some; the assay was immunoSEQ multiplex PCR. The data show approximately 180,000 clones, 80% seen once. Sequences were obtained from PBMCs. These TCRs come from a man under 40 in good health and CMV-seropositive.

This chain joins TRBV6-5 and TRBJ2-7; 7 bases agree with TRBD1. Germline loops: CDR1 MNHEY, CDR2 SVGAGI. V trimming: 6 bases; J trimming: 3 bases; junction bases outside the gene matches: 11. The CDR3 spans 15 residues. The CDR3 coding sequence is TGTGCCAGCAGCCCGTATCGGACAGGACTCTACGAGCAGTACTTC. Residues: CASSPYRTGLYEQYF.

The chain joins TRBV25-1 to TRBJ2-1; 7 nucleotides line up with TRBD2. This CDR3 region has 15 residues. V lost 5 bases, J lost 7 bases, and 11 bases stayed unmatched. CDR1 MGHDK and CDR2 SYGVNS come from the germline V gene. The CDR3 coding sequence is TGTGCCAGCAGTAAAATACTAGCGAAAACGAATGAGCAGTTCTTC. As protein: CASSKILAKTNEQFF.

CDR3 protein: CASSQGLAGGPHYEQYF. The CDR3 bases are TGTGCCAGCAGCCAGGGACTAGCGGGAGGGCCGCATTACGAGCAGTACTTC. This chain joins TRBV4-2 and TRBJ2-7, with 16 bases that match TRBD2. The CDR3 is 17 residues long. The germline CDR1 and CDR2 sequences are LGHNA and YNFKEQ. Unmatched junction bases numbered 6, after V lost 3 bases and J lost 4 bases.

The chain joins TRBV14 to TRBJ2-1; tentatively, D is TRBD1 (6 bases). The CDR3 is 12 amino acids. Deletions cut 1 base from V and 12 bases from J, with 10 bases between. Germline values: CDR1 SGHDN, CDR2 FVKESK. The CDR3 protein is CASSQVQGRQFF. CDR3 DNA: TGTGCCAGCAGCCAAGTGCAGGGGCGGCAGTTCTTC.

This chain joins TRBV9 and TRBJ1-4; perhaps TRBD1 as D (6 bases). The CDR3 consists of 17 residues. Looked up from germline, CDR1 is SGDLS and CDR2 is YYNGEE. V dropped 4 bases and J dropped 7 bases, with 23 bases sitting between them. CDR3 in DNA: TGTGCCAGCAGCTCAACTCCAGGGGTCTCGGCGGGTGAAAAACTGTTTTTT. Its translation is CASSSTPGVSAGEKLFF.

The chain is built from TRBV2 and TRBJ2-7; tentative D call: TRBD2 (5 bases). The length of the CDR3 is 14 residues. Germline lookup yields CDR1 SNHLY and CDR2 FYNNEI. V lost 4 bases and J 4 bases, leaving 14 bases between the germline ends. The CDR3 DNA sequence: TGTGCCAGCAGTGGAGGAGGCCGCGGGTACGAGCAGTACTTC. This gives the protein CASSGGGRGYEQYF.

The rearrangement uses TRBV25-1 and TRBJ2-5; D is undetermined. The CDR3 length is 12 residues. Trimming stripped 4 bases from V and 5 bases from J, with 8 bases between. The germline CDR1 and CDR2 sequences are MGHDK and SYGVNS. CDR3 residues: CASSGARETQYF. CDR3 nucleotides: TGTGCCAGCAGTGGCGCGAGGGAGACCCAGTACTTC.

J is TRBJ2-7 and V is TRBV29-1; TRBD1 might be the D (6 bases). CDR3 length: 13 amino acids. Trimming removed 5 bases at V and 5 bases at J, with 16 bases between. Germline CDR1 reads SQVTM; CDR2 reads ANQGSEA. CDR3 loop: CSVLGAGRHEQYF. The CDR3 coding sequence is TGCAGCGTTTTGGGGGCAGGACGGCACGAGCAGTACTTC.

V is TRBV30 and J is TRBJ2-2, with 10 bases lining up with TRBD2. The CDR3 extends over 16 amino acids. The germline V gene encodes CDR1 GTSNPN and CDR2 SVGIG (reference sequence). The junction had 8 bases not matched to a gene; V was cut back by 7 bases and J by 0 bases. CDR3 sequence: CASWGLAKANTGELFF. CDR3 nucleotide sequence: TGTGCCTCCTGGGGACTAGCGAAAGCGAACACCGGGGAGCTGTTTTTT. The full variable domain, rest sourced from reference TRBV30 and TRBJ2-2, is SQTIHQWPATLVQPVGSPLSLECTVEGTSNPNLYWYRQAAGRGLQLLFYSVGIGQISSEVPQNLSASRPQDRQFILSSKKLLLSDSGFYLCASWGLAKANTGELFFGEGSRLTVL.

V usage is TRBV9 and J usage is TRBJ2-7; D perhaps matches TRBD2 (5 bases). Deletions cut 0 bases from V and 7 bases from J, with 11 bases between. The CDR3 is 13 amino acids. The germline V gene has CDR1 SGDLS and CDR2 YYNGEE. The CDR3 loop reads CASSVAEDLEQYF. The CDR3 DNA is TGTGCCAGCAGCGTAGCAGAGGACTTGGAGCAGTACTTC.

The chain has TRBV11-3 and TRBJ1-3; 8 bases line up with TRBD1. The trim removed 6 bases at V and 9 bases at J, leaving 13 bases unmatched. The CDR3 has 15 amino acids. The germline V gene has CDR1 SGHNT and CDR2 YENEEA. The CDR3 region has the DNA TGTGCCAGCAGTCCGGGACAGGACCTTAGAAGCACCATATATTTT. Protein product: CASSPGQDLRSTIYF. The variable domain in full, with the rest retrieved from reference TRBV11-3 and TRBJ1-3, is EAGVVQSPRYKIIEKKQPVAFWCNPISGHNTLYWYLQNLGQGPELLIRYENEEAVDDSQLPKDRFSAERLKGVDSTLKIQPAELGDSAVYLCASSPGQDLRSTIYFGEGSWLTVV.

The chain recombines TRBV6-1 with TRBJ2-7, with 8 nucleotides matching TRBD2. The V and J ends lost 5 bases and 3 bases, in that order; junction bases with no gene match: 3. Looked up from germline, CDR1 is MNHNS and CDR2 is SASEGT. The length of the CDR3 is 13 residues. CDR3 residues: CASSISGDYEQYF. Written as DNA, the CDR3 is TGTGCCAGCAGTATTAGCGGGGACTACGAGCAGTACTTC.

This chain uses TRBV7-2 with TRBJ1-1; a weak D match, TRBD1 (6 bases). This CDR3 is built from 15 residues. V was cut by 1 base and J by 3 bases, with 12 bases left in between. Germline V lookup: CDR1 SGHTA, CDR2 FQGNSA. CDR3 in amino acids: CASSLDGGLDTEAFF. In DNA, the CDR3 is TGTGCCAGCAGCTTAGACGGGGGGCTAGACACTGAAGCTTTCTTT.